The 10 T cell receptor beta chains below all came from one sample that was sequenced in a study of blood T cell repertoires in COVID-19. Sequenced by immunoSEQ multiplex PCR; TCRdb stores in-frame clones only, minus some. Found here are roughly 84,000 clones, 80% to 90% of them singletons; the top ten hold 15% to 19%. The sample taken for sequencing was peripheral blood. Source of these receptors: an elderly woman with acute or convalescent COVID-19.

The V gene is TRBV6-6, the J gene TRBJ1-5; perhaps TRBD1 as D (6 bases). CDR1 and CDR2 from the germline V gene are MNHNY and SVGAGI (reference sequence). The CDR3 consists of 15 residues. The CDR3 bases are TGTGGCACGATGGCGGGGGCGGACGGCAATCAGCCCCAGCATTTT. Translated: CGTMAGADGNQPQHF.

The chain uses TRBV6-5 and TRBJ1-2, with 7 bases matching TRBD1. The CDR3 runs to 15 residues. The J segment lost 6 bases and the V segment lost 2 bases, leaving 9 bases of the junction unmatched. The germline gives CDR1 MNHEY, CDR2 SVGAGI. CDR3 DNA sequence: TGTGCCAGCAGTTACGCAGGAGGGGGCGGTAATGGCTACACCTTC. It specifies CASSYAGGGGNGYTF.

This sequence joins TRBV5-1 and TRBJ1-1; tentative D call: TRBD1 (5 bases). Germline CDR1 SGHRS, CDR2 YFSETQ. The CDR3 totals 14 residues. Trimming took 0 bases from V and 1 from J, leaving 7 bases between them. This CDR3 is CASSLAGENTEAFF. The CDR3 DNA sequence: TGCGCCAGCAGCTTGGCGGGGGAGAACACTGAAGCTTTCTTT.

This clone has just one count. This chain joins TRBV24-1 and TRBJ2-3; the match to TRBD2 covers 10 bases. Trimming at V came to 1 base and at J to 2 bases, leaving 8 bases not matched to a gene. Germline CDR1 KGHDR, CDR2 SFDVKD. The CDR3 is 18 residues long. The CDR3 DNA is TGTGCCACCAGTGATTTACCCCGGACTAGCGGAAACACAGATACGCAGTATTTT. The encoded protein is CATSDLPRTSGNTDTQYF.

V usage is TRBV28 and J usage is TRBJ1-6; D unclear. This CDR3 region has 16 residues. Deletions cut 7 bases from V and 7 bases from J, with 20 bases between. Germline V gene lookup returns CDR1 MDHEN and CDR2 SYDVKM. The CDR3 nucleotides are TGTGCCAGCACCCTAGGAGGGAAAGTAGCAAATTCACCCCTCCACTTT. It specifies CASTLGGKVANSPLHF.

The chain links TRBV19 to TRBJ1-3; 8 positions agree with TRBD1. There are 16 residues in the CDR3. The ends lost 3 bases at V and 2 bases at J; junction bases unmatched: 6. Germline V gene data show CDR1 as LNHDA and CDR2 as SQIVND (reference sequence). The DNA for the CDR3 is TGTGCCAGTAGTATCCCTGGACAGGGTACTGGAAACACCATATATTTT. It specifies CASSIPGQGTGNTIYF. The variable domain in full, completed from reference TRBV19 and TRBJ1-3, reads DGGITQSPKYLFRKEGQNVTLSCEQNLNHDAMYWYRQDPGQGLRLIYYSQIVNDFQKGDIAEGYSVSREKKESFPLTVTSAQKNPTAFYLCASSIPGQGTGNTIYFGEGSWLTVV.

The chain links TRBV5-8 to TRBJ1-5, with TRBD1 matching 11 bases. Germline CDR1 reads SGHTS; CDR2 reads YDEGEE. V lost 4 bases and J lost 6; bases outside the gene matches: 6. This CDR3 has 15 residues. The CDR3 DNA is TGTGCCAGCAGCCAGGGACAGGGGGTGATTCAGCCCCAGCATTTT. Residues: CASSQGQGVIQPQHF.

The chain joins TRBV30 to TRBJ1-5; 7 bases line up with TRBD1. The J segment lost 0 bases and the V segment lost 4 bases, leaving 9 bases of the junction unmatched. CDR3 length: 16 amino acids. CDR1 GTSNPN and CDR2 SVGIG come from the germline V gene (reference sequence). The CDR3 coding sequence is TGTGCCTGGAAGGGACAGCAAGATTATAGCAATCAGCCCCAGCATTTT. Protein: CAWKGQQDYSNQPQHF.

This sequence joins TRBV5-6 and TRBJ2-1; D might be TRBD1 (8 bases). This CDR3 has 15 residues. The V end was cut by 0 bases, the J end by 4 bases, with 11 bases between. Germline CDR1 reads SGHDT; CDR2 reads YYEEEE. CDR3 sequence (DNA): TGTGCCAGCAGCTTGGAACAGGGGGGGTACAATGAGCAGTTCTTC. Its protein is CASSLEQGGYNEQFF. Full variable domain (outside the CDR3, taken from reference TRBV5-6 and TRBJ2-1): DAGVTQSPTHLIKTRGQQVTLRCSPKSGHDTVSWYQQALGQGPQFIFQYYEEEERQRGNFPDRFSGHQFPNYSSELNVNALLLGDSALYLCASSLEQGGYNEQFFGPGTRLTVL.

The CDR3 here is CASGGTSSNQPQHF. The CDR3 DNA reads as TGTGCCTCGGGGGGAACGAGTAGCAATCAGCCCCAGCATTTT. The chain links TRBV28 to TRBJ1-5; TRBD1 is a possible D gene (5 bases). The CDR3 sequence is 14 residues long. V was trimmed by 11 bases and J by 0 bases, leaving 14 bases between them. The germline V gene encodes CDR1 MDHEN and CDR2 SYDVKM. Supplemented by reference TRBV28 and TRBJ1-5, the full variable domain reads DVKVTQSSRYLVKRTGEKVFLECVQDMDHENMFWYRQDPGLGLRLIYFSYDVKMKEKGDIPEGYSVSREKKERFSLILESASTNQTSMYLCASGGTSSNQPQHFGDGTRLSIL.